This record looks at one T cell receptor (beta chain) sequence and its context. The target antigen is unknown. The data are from a study of cytomegalovirus exposure and HLA in healthy donors. Findings of the study overall: Later, an analysis showed that TCR beta chains associated with HLA were more clonally expanded than others that were equally common.

Germline V lookup: CDR1 MNHEY, CDR2 SVGAGI. This CDR3 comprises 15 residues. Between the trimmed V and J ends, which lost 5 bases and 0 bases, there was a span of 14 bases. 13 Jbeta primers and 60 Vbeta primers were used for the PCR. This table comes from immunoSEQ multiplex PCR, and its TCRdb copy is limited to in-frame clones, with some not included. The table for this sample gives about 200,000 clones. The sequence came from a boy younger than 18 in good health and CMV-seronegative. Sequenced: PBMCs. The chain has TRBV6-5 and TRBJ2-7, with TRBD1 as a possible D gene (6 bases). CDR3: CASSPTGISSYEQYF. The CDR3 region has the DNA TGTGCCAGCAGTCCTACAGGGATCAGCTCCTACGAGCAGTACTTC.